This entry is about one T cell receptor delta chain. The specificity of this receptor is unknown. TCRdb attributes to this sequence the protein of a much larger clone, which differs from the DNA translation at residue 17; a read error is likely, and the protein displayed is translated from the DNA. This sample stems from a study of gamma-delta chains in newborns, infants, children (dated by TCRdb to between 2018 and 2020). At the level of the whole study: In the study title, it is stated that polyclonal expansion of innate gammadelta T cells is driven by microbial exposure immediately after birth. How innate gammadelta T cell populations in human newborns were shaped by microbial exposure immediately after birth was investigated in the study.

The CDR3 sequence holds 19 residues, the cysteine and phenylalanine included. Of the read, only the CDR3 DNA is kept; its 57 bases are in frame from base 1. The germline V gene specifies GEAIGNYY as CDR1 and EKD as CDR2. The listed sequencing device is Illumina MiSeq. Public reads were reanalyzed in TCRdb with CATT, and rows carrying the same DNA were merged afterwards. The sample contains around 10,000 delta-chain clones, approximately 9.5% of them found a single time. The top ten hold approximately 9% of the sample. The specimen sequenced was blood. This sequence originates from a child who was a newborn, infant or young child, either healthy, febrile or measles-vaccinated (not recorded which). In this chain, TRDV2 is recombined with TRDJ3; 7 central nucleotides agree with TRDD3. The sequenced DNA: TGTGCCTGTGACGTACTGGGGATTGGAAGCTCCTGGGACACCCGACAGGTGTTTTTC. It translates to CACDVLGIGSSWDTRQVFF.